The 14 T cell receptor beta chains listed next were all sequenced from one sample in a study of shared clonotypes between healthy human individuals (dated by TCRdb to between 2020 and 2021). The library was built by means of the immunoSEQ multiplex PCR assay. TCRdb stores this immuneACCESS table with in-frame sequences only. Part of the clones is absent; in the studies checked, under half of the shortfall reflects unresolved V genes, and no reason is known for the rest. This sample has approximately 1.1 million clones in its table, and around 78% of those were observed once. Together, the top ten hold approximately 0.5% of the sample. Sequencing was carried out using memory CD4+ T cells from PBMCs. The sample's cell subset or site, from its label and the paper: CD45RA-negative fraction. Receptor source: a man aged 18 to 30 in good health. Some clones in this sample may be carry-over from other donors' samples.

The genes are TRBV2 and TRBJ1-5, with unresolved D. CDR1 is SNHLY and CDR2 is FYNNEI in the germline V gene. This CDR3 comprises 15 residues. Trimming shortened V by 0 bases and J by 2 bases, and 8 bases separated the two germline ends. The chain's CDR3 is CASSEAPGRNQPQHF. Written as DNA, the CDR3 is TGTGCCAGCAGTGAAGCCCCAGGCCGCAATCAGCCCCAGCATTTT. The full variable domain, with the rest looked up from reference TRBV2 and TRBJ1-5, is EPEVTQTPSHQVTQMGQEVILRCVPISNHLYFYWYRQILGQKVEFLVSFYNNEISEKSEIFDDQFSVERPDGSNFTLKIRSTKLEDSAMYFCASSEAPGRNQPQHFGDGTRLSIL.

This chain links TRBV7-2 with TRBJ2-2, with 8 bases identical to TRBD2. The length of the CDR3 is 17 residues. CDR1 SGHTA and CDR2 FQGNSA come from the germline V gene. V lost 2 bases and J lost 3; bases outside the gene matches: 8. Here the CDR3 DNA reads TGTGCCAGCAGCTTATTACTCGGGAGGGGACACACCGGGGAGCTGTTTTTT. Its translation is CASSLLLGRGHTGELFF.

V and J are TRBV4-3 and TRBJ2-4; D is uncertain. This CDR3 contains 16 residues. The V gene's germline CDR1 is LGHNA and CDR2 YSLEER. Trimming shortened V by 3 bases and J by 0 bases, and 12 bases separated the two germline ends. The CDR3 bases are TGCGCCAGCAGCCATAGGGTCGCGGCAGCCAAAAACATTCAGTACTTC. Translated, it gives CASSHRVAAAKNIQYF.

The rearrangement uses TRBV27 and TRBJ2-7, with 12 bases aligning to TRBD2. J was trimmed by 0 bases and V by 8 bases; bases with no gene match: 14. CDR1 and CDR2 from the germline V gene are MNHEY and SMNVEV (reference sequence). The CDR3 covers 18 residues. The CDR3 DNA follows: TGTGCCAGCGGGACACTAGCGGGGGGATTTAGAAGCTCCTACGAGCAGTACTTC. Protein: CASGTLAGGFRSSYEQYF.

The rearrangement links TRBV5-1 to TRBJ2-1; D tentatively reads TRBD1 or TRBD2 (5 bases each). V was trimmed by 2 bases and J by 4 bases, leaving 13 bases between them. Per the germline V gene, CDR1 is SGHRS and CDR2 is YFSETQ. The CDR3 runs to 15 residues. CDR3 loop: CASSFNVGAYNEQFF. CDR3 bases: TGCGCCAGCAGCTTTAATGTCGGGGCGTACAATGAGCAGTTCTTC.

The CDR3 DNA sequence: TGTGCCAGCAGTAGCTCCTGGACTATCTACGAGCAGTACTTC. This gives the protein CASSSSWTIYEQYF. V usage is TRBV6-5 and J usage is TRBJ2-7; tentative D call: TRBD2 (6 bases). This CDR3 is 14 amino acids long. V lost 5 bases and J lost 3, with 14 bases in between. Germline loops: CDR1 MNHEY, CDR2 SVGAGI.

The rearrangement joins TRBV5-1 to TRBJ1-4; 8 bases fit TRBD1. CDR1 and CDR2 (germline): SGHRS, YFSETQ. Trimming removed 4 bases from V and 5 bases from J; junction bases left unmatched: 4. The length of the CDR3 is 14 residues. The CDR3 nucleotides are TGCGCCAGCAGCGCAAGACAGGGGAATGAAAAACTGTTTTTT. Translated, it gives CASSARQGNEKLFF.

This clone has a count of ten or more. This chain joins TRBV2 and TRBJ1-5; the D is unclear. V lost 5 bases and J lost 4, with 12 bases in between. The CDR3 has 14 amino acids. CDR1 and CDR2 (germline): SNHLY, FYNNEI. For the CDR3, the DNA is TGTGCCAGCAGTCTAGGCCTAAGAAATCAGCCCCAGCATTTT. It encodes CASSLGLRNQPQHF.

In this sample, this clone turned up a few times. This chain links TRBV2 with TRBJ1-4; maybe TRBD1 (5 bases). The germline V and J ends were trimmed by 5 bases and 8 bases, with 9 bases remaining between them. The CDR3 covers 12 residues. Germline CDR1 SNHLY, CDR2 FYNNEI. CDR3 loop: CASSTRGEKLFF. DNA for the CDR3: TGTGCCAGCAGTACACGGGGGGAAAAACTGTTTTTT.

The chain combines TRBV5-1 with TRBJ2-7; 10 bases match TRBD2. V shed 4 bases, J shed 5 bases, and the junction held 9 bases outside the gene matches. CDR1 and CDR2 (germline): SGHRS, YFSETQ. CDR3 size: 15 residues. The CDR3 is CASSRTGTSADEQYF. The DNA of the CDR3 is TGCGCCAGCAGCCGCACCGGGACTAGCGCAGACGAGCAGTACTTC.

CDR3 in amino acids: CASRRRGGGYTF. DNA for the CDR3: TGTGCCAGCAGACGCCGGGGAGGTGGCTACACCTTC. The J gene is TRBJ1-2, the V gene TRBV5-8; D not resolved. CDR1 SGHTS and CDR2 YDEGEE come from the germline V gene. With 5 bases removed from V and 7 bases from J, the gap between germline ends came to 12 bases. The CDR3 has 12 amino acids.

This clone was detected once. This rearrangement joins TRBV30 to TRBJ1-2, with D tentatively TRBD1 (5 bases). This CDR3 region has 15 residues. Germline values: CDR1 GTSNPN, CDR2 SVGIG (reference sequence). Trimming took 3 bases from V and 3 from J, leaving 17 bases between them. CDR3 sequence (DNA): TGTGCCTGGAGCCCCCCCGGCAGGGAGGACTATGGCTACACCTTC. This gives the protein CAWSPPGREDYGYTF.

The rearrangement uses TRBV27 and TRBJ2-1; D is perhaps TRBD2 (6 bases). Germline-derived CDR1 and CDR2 are MNHEY and SMNVEV (reference sequence). V was pared by 8 bases and J by 4 bases, with 21 bases between. The CDR3 is 16 residues long. The CDR3 spells CASGRQYGSGYNEQFF. Written as DNA, the CDR3 is TGTGCCAGCGGTCGGCAGTACGGGAGTGGTTACAATGAGCAGTTCTTC.

This clone appeared once. The V gene is TRBV7-2, the J gene TRBJ2-1; D uncertain. V was pared by 5 bases and J by 0 bases, with 8 bases between. The CDR3 is 14 residues long. Looked up from germline, CDR1 is SGHTA and CDR2 is FQGNSA. Here the CDR3 DNA reads TGTGCCAGCAGCACGTACGACTCCTACAATGAGCAGTTCTTC. Protein: CASSTYDSYNEQFF.